These 20 T cell receptor beta chains came from one sample sequenced in a study of blood T cells in healthy people across ages. It was with a sample-barcoded 5' primer and a J-beta primer mix that a second PCR of about 6 to 12 cycles was run. In TCRdb, the 5' RACE reads were re-called with MiXCR into one record per CDR3 protein. This table holds over 1,200,000 distinct CDR3 sequences, around 59% found once. The specimen was blood. The receptors were gathered from a man between 18 and 29 years old in good health.

This clonotype was picked up one time. Since no conserved phenylalanine or tryptophan closes the CDR3, a read error is the likely cause. No DNA is shown, since the ends of the CDR3 on it are uncertain; the CDR3 is the one TCRdb lists. The chain has TRBV21-1 and TRBJ2-3; TRBD1, the table's D call, lacks a check against the DNA. TRBV21-1 is reported as a pseudogene. The CDR3 length is 12 residues, termini included. The CDR3 region is CASLLPGGTQYL.

The rearrangement joins TRBV11-2 to TRBJ2-3; D may be TRBD2 (6 bases). Germline lookup yields CDR1 SGHAT and CDR2 FQNNGV. This CDR3 is 17 amino acids long. V shed 5 bases and J shed 6 bases, with 24 bases lying between them. CDR3 region: CASSAPGGVSSLDTQYF. CDR3 nucleotides: TGTGCCAGCAGCGCCCCCGGAGGGGTGTCTAGCTTGGATACGCAGTATTTT.

The V gene is TRBV27, the J gene TRBJ1-5; TRBD1 matches 7 bases. Germline CDR1 reads MNHEY; CDR2 reads SMNVEV (reference sequence). V gave up 3 bases and J gave up 9 bases; unmatched junction bases: 11. This CDR3 spans 15 amino acids. The CDR3 nucleotides read TGTGCCAGCAGTTTGGGGACAGAGGCTGGGAGGCCCCAGCATTTT. It specifies CASSLGTEAGRPQHF.

The gene calls are TRBV6-2 or TRBV6-3 and TRBJ1-5; D gene uncertain. In germline, CDR1 is MNHEY, CDR2 SVGEGT. Trimming left V 7 bases short and J 5 bases short, with 9 bases between. CDR3 length: 12 amino acids. The CDR3 DNA reads as TGTGCCAGCACCGCAGGTGATCAGCCCCAGCATTTT. It translates to CASTAGDQPQHF.

The gene calls are TRBV7-2 and TRBJ2-3, with D possibly called TRBD1 or TRBD2 (6 bases each). Germline V gene lookup returns CDR1 SGHTA and CDR2 FQGNSA. The CDR3 length is 15 residues. Trimming removed 1 base from V and 6 bases from J, with 14 bases in between. The CDR3 DNA sequence: TGTGCCAGCAGCTTAGACGGGGGCTCGTGGGATACGCAGTATTTT. Encoded protein: CASSLDGGSWDTQYF.

The rearrangement joins TRBV7-9 to TRBJ1-2; D unclear. The V and J ends lost 8 bases and 4 bases respectively, with 17 bases between them. CDR3 size: 14 residues. CDR1 is SEHNR and CDR2 is FQNEAQ in the germline V gene (reference sequence). CDR3 nucleotides: TGTGCCAGCGGCCCCCCCACAGACTTCTATGGCTACACCTTC. Amino acid sequence: CASGPPTDFYGYTF.

The chain joins TRBV20-1 to TRBJ1-4, with 7 nucleotides matching TRBD1. The trim removed 5 bases at V and 6 bases at J, leaving 9 bases unmatched. The CDR3 loop spans 14 amino acids. Germline CDR1 DFQATT, CDR2 SNEGSKA (reference sequence). In nucleotides, the CDR3 is TGCAGTGCTTCTTTACAGGGGCGGTATGAAAAACTGTTTTTT. This gives the protein CSASLQGRYEKLFF.

The chain carries TRBV6-1 and TRBJ2-5; D might be TRBD2 (6 bases). V was trimmed by 6 bases and J by 5 bases, leaving 28 bases between them. The germline CDR1 and CDR2 sequences are MNHNS and SASEGT. The CDR3 runs 18 residues. The CDR3 protein is CASSPPLRLDLRMETQYF. The CDR3 coding sequence is TGTGCCAGCAGCCCACCTTTGCGACTAGATCTAAGAATGGAGACCCAGTACTTC.

This chain connects TRBV11-3 to TRBJ2-3, with 7 bases aligning to TRBD1. The CDR3 consists of 13 residues. The J segment lost 2 bases and the V segment lost 8 bases, leaving 4 bases of the junction unmatched. Germline V gives CDR1 SGHNT, CDR2 YENEEA. This CDR3 reads CASGDRVTDTQYF. The CDR3 nucleotides are TGTGCCAGCGGGGACAGAGTCACAGATACGCAGTATTTT.

This clonotype was observed a handful of times. The V and J genes are TRBV29-1 and TRBJ2-2; D tentatively fits TRBD1 or TRBD2 (5 bases each). There are 16 residues in the CDR3. The V gene's germline CDR1 is SQVTM and CDR2 ANQGSEA. The germline V and J ends were trimmed by 5 bases and 0 bases, with 16 bases remaining between them. The CDR3 region is CSVKNPGAANTGELFF. The CDR3 DNA is TGCAGCGTTAAAAACCCCGGGGCAGCGAACACCGGGGAGCTGTTTTTT.

The rearrangement links TRBV6-5 to TRBJ2-5, with D possibly called TRBD1 or TRBD2 (5 bases each). Germline assignment: CDR1 MNHEY and CDR2 SVGAGI. There are 13 residues in the CDR3. Trimming stripped 7 bases from V and 3 bases from J, with 12 bases between. CDR3 in amino acids: CASNQLGEETQYF. The DNA for the CDR3 is TGTGCCAGCAACCAACTGGGGGAAGAGACCCAGTACTTC.

The chain carries TRBV4-1 and TRBJ1-2; D not resolved. V was clipped by 3 bases and J by 8 bases, with 16 bases between them. The CDR3 is 14 amino acids. The germline CDR1 and CDR2 sequences are MGHRA and YSYEKL. In nucleotides, the CDR3 is TGCGCCAGCAGCCACCCAGGACGTGGCGGGGGCTACACCTTC. It yields the protein CASSHPGRGGGYTF.

The chain couples TRBV6-5 to TRBJ2-5; weak D call: TRBD1 (6 bases). The CDR3 consists of 15 residues. Germline CDR1 and CDR2: MNHEY and SVGAGI. Trimming stripped 2 bases from V and 5 bases from J, with 15 bases between. The CDR3 region is CASSYIQGDGETQYF. Here the CDR3 DNA reads TGTGCCAGCAGTTACATACAGGGAGATGGGGAGACCCAGTACTTC.

The chain employs TRBV18 and TRBJ1-2, with 7 bases that match TRBD1. The CDR3 runs to 16 residues. The V segment lost 3 bases and the J segment 2 bases; nucleotides outside the gene matches: 9. Germline lookup yields CDR1 KGHSH and CDR2 LQKENI. The chain's CDR3 is CASSPVSGTENYGYTF. The CDR3 DNA reads as TGTGCCAGCTCACCCGTCTCCGGGACAGAAAACTATGGCTACACCTTC.

V gene TRBV12-3 or TRBV12-4 combines with J gene TRBJ2-7; 8 nucleotides agree with TRBD1. Trimming removed 5 bases from V and 6 bases from J; junction bases left unmatched: 9. The CDR3 is made up of 14 amino acids. As DNA, the CDR3 is TGTGCCAGCAGTCAGGGGGCTTATGGGTTCGAGCAGTACTTC. It yields the protein CASSQGAYGFEQYF.

The chain has TRBV20-1 and TRBJ2-5; possibly TRBD1 for D (6 bases). Between the trimmed V and J ends, which lost 5 bases and 4 bases, there was a span of 26 bases. The germline V gene encodes CDR1 DFQATT and CDR2 SNEGSKA (reference sequence). CDR3 length equals 17 residues. The CDR3 here is CSASPRGPQFRLETQYF. In nucleotides, the CDR3 is TGCAGTGCTTCGCCCAGGGGTCCCCAGTTCCGGCTAGAGACCCAGTACTTC.

Concerning this clonotype itself: Its ends do not fully match the called genes, so a read error is possible. The rearrangement links TRBV20-1 to TRBJ2-3; TRBD2 aligns across 7 bases. This CDR3 comprises 15 residues. CDR1 is DFQATT, CDR2 SNEGSKA, per germline (reference sequence). The CDR3, as DNA: TGCATTGCTAGAGGAGGGCGGGGGAGCACAGATACGCAGTATTTT. Translating gives CIARGGRGSTDTQYF.

The chain recombines TRBV2 with TRBJ2-1; D is tentatively TRBD1 or TRBD2 (5 bases each). The CDR3 totals 16 residues. V was pared by 0 bases and J by 8 bases, with 17 bases between. Germline V CDR1 and CDR2: SNHLY, FYNNEI. CDR3 amino acids: CASSEAMGPAVDEQFF. The CDR3 region has the DNA TGTGCCAGCAGTGAAGCGATGGGACCAGCGGTAGATGAGCAGTTCTTC.

As to this clonotype: The junction shows a germline mismatch at one end, possibly a read error. The J gene is TRBJ2-1, the V gene TRBV13; the D is unclear. Per germline, CDR1 PRHDT and CDR2 FYEKMQ (reference sequence). The CDR3 extends over 17 amino acids. The CDR3 protein is CASSPFPDSVEYNGQFF. CDR3 DNA: TGTGCCAGCAGCCCTTTCCCCGACTCCGTCGAGTACAATGGGCAGTTCTTC.

V and J are TRBV7-9 and TRBJ1-6; D not resolved. The CDR3 is 15 amino acids. With 5 bases removed from V and 5 bases from J, the gap between germline ends came to 13 bases. Germline assignment: CDR1 SEHNR and CDR2 FQNEAQ (reference sequence). The chain's CDR3 is CASSRGQPNNSPLHF. Written as DNA, the CDR3 is TGTGCCAGCAGCCGAGGTCAGCCCAATAATTCACCCCTCCACTTT.